Shown below are 20 T cell receptor beta chains from a single sample sequenced in a study of human T cells and chemical hapten exposure. Via MiXCR, TCRdb re-called the RACE reads, giving one row per CDR3 protein. The sample has roughly 160,000 distinct CDR3 sequences; around 13% are singletons. The time point is: patch test 1, 2 weeks after DPC sensitization. Indicated treatment: therapeutic diphenylcyclopropenone sensitization with weekly scalp DPC. This material consisted of whole blood, taken in connection with sensitization to the hapten diphenylcyclopropenone (DPC). The receptors shown here come from a woman aged 25 to 39 with alopecia areata. Some clones in this sample may be carry-over from other donors' samples.

This clonotype was recorded at least ten times. The chain combines TRBV4-2 with TRBJ2-7; no firm D call. The V end lost 4 bases, the J end lost 2 bases, and 15 bases lay between the germline ends. The CDR3 loop spans 15 amino acids. Germline lookup yields CDR1 LGHNA and CDR2 YNFKEQ. This CDR3 reads CASSPHPSGAYEQYF. DNA of the CDR3: TGTGCCAGCAGCCCTCACCCCTCCGGAGCCTACGAGCAGTACTTC.

This chain links TRBV21-1 with TRBJ2-5; the listed D gene, TRBD2, was not tested against the DNA. TRBV21-1 is recorded as a pseudogene. CDR3 length: 14 amino acids. CDR3 region: CASSNKGRQETQYF. The CDR3 DNA follows: TGTGCCAGCAGCAATAAAGGGAGACAAGAGACCCAGTACTTC.

This clonotype was found once. V usage is TRBV21-1 and J usage is TRBJ2-7; no check of the table's D call, TRBD2, against the DNA was made. TRBV21-1 is a documented pseudogene. CDR3 length: 14 amino acids. CDR3 in DNA: TGTGCCAGCAGCAAAGGGGGACTAGTAAAATTGCAGTACTTC. Protein sequence: CASSKGGLVKLQYF.

This clonotype was counted many times. V usage is TRBV7-2 and J usage is TRBJ2-1, with 16 bases aligning to TRBD2. The CDR3 length is 16 residues. Germline CDR1 and CDR2: SGHTA and FQGNSA. Trimming cost V 0 bases and J 11 bases; bases outside gene matches: 4. The chain's CDR3 is CASSLAGLAGGHKQFF. CDR3 nucleotides: TGTGCCAGCAGCTTAGCGGGACTAGCGGGGGGGCATAAGCAGTTCTTC. The variable domain in full, completed from reference TRBV7-2 and TRBJ2-1, reads GAGVSQSPSNKVTEKGKDVELRCDPISGHTALYWYRQSLGQGLEFLIYFQGNSAPDKSGLPSDRFSAERTGGSVSTLTIQRTQQEDSAVYLCASSLAGLAGGHKQFFGPGTRLTVL.

J is TRBJ2-1 and V is TRBV20-1; 10 bases line up with TRBD2. Trimming removed 6 bases from V and 2 bases from J; junction bases left unmatched: 7. The CDR3 contains 15 residues. Germline V gives CDR1 DFQATT, CDR2 SNEGSKA (reference sequence). In DNA form, the CDR3 reads TGCAGTGCCACCCCAACTAGCGGGGCCTACAATGAGCAGTTCTTC. Protein sequence: CSATPTSGAYNEQFF.

This clonotype was seen more than once but under ten times. V is TRBV20-1 and J is TRBJ2-5; a weak D match, TRBD1 (5 bases). CDR3 size: 15 residues. Trimming took off 1 base at V and 4 bases at J, with 16 bases between the two ends. Germline loops: CDR1 DFQATT, CDR2 SNEGSKA (reference sequence). The CDR3 reads CSARGGAQSPETQYF. The CDR3 DNA sequence: TGCAGTGCTAGAGGTGGGGCCCAATCCCCAGAGACCCAGTACTTC.

The V and J genes are TRBV5-5 and TRBJ2-2; D is ambiguous. The ends were cut back, 3 bases at V and 9 bases at J, with 12 bases in the middle. Germline V gene sequence: CDR1 SGHKS, CDR2 YYEKEE (reference sequence). CDR3 size: 13 residues. Written as DNA, the CDR3 is TGTGCCAGCAGCTCGATGCCGTCCCGGGAGCTGTTTTTT. This sequence encodes CASSSMPSRELFF.

This clonotype came up a few times. DNA for the CDR3: TGTGCCAGCAGTTATCAGGGCACCACTGAAGCTTTCTTT. Translating gives CASSYQGTTEAFF. The V call is TRBV12-3 or TRBV12-4, the J call TRBJ1-1, with a possible D match to TRBD1 (5 bases). This CDR3 spans 13 amino acids. The V end was cut by 4 bases, the J end by 4 bases, with 10 bases between.

The chain joins TRBV7-9 to TRBJ1-1, with 9 bases that match TRBD1. Germline V gene sequence: CDR1 SEHNR, CDR2 FQNEAQ (reference sequence). The CDR3 is 16 residues long. The J segment lost 4 bases and the V segment lost 5 bases, leaving 11 bases of the junction unmatched. This chain's CDR3 is CASSHGQGIWFTEAFF. CDR3 bases: TGTGCCAGCAGCCACGGACAGGGGATATGGTTCACTGAAGCTTTCTTT.

The rearrangement links TRBV4-1 to TRBJ2-7; the D is unclear. The CDR3 covers 14 residues. Trimming removed 2 bases at V and 3 bases at J, with 11 bases between. Germline loops: CDR1 MGHRA, CDR2 YSYEKL. This CDR3 is CASSQWQGNYEQYF. CDR3 in DNA: TGCGCCAGCAGCCAATGGCAAGGGAACTACGAGCAGTACTTC.

This clonotype came up a few times. The chain links TRBV29-1 to TRBJ2-2; the match to TRBD1 covers 7 bases. The CDR3 consists of 15 residues. From germline, CDR1 is SQVTM and CDR2 ANQGSEA. Losses at the gene ends were 5 bases for V and 2 bases for J; bases not matched to a gene: 8. The CDR3 bases are TGCAGCGTTAGGCGACAGGGTACTAACACCGGGGAGCTGTTTTTT. Translated, it gives CSVRRQGTNTGELFF.

This clonotype was observed a handful of times. The chain joins TRBV7-6 to TRBJ2-2, with D unresolved. The CDR3 sequence is 13 residues long. V lost 5 bases and J lost 5, with 9 bases in between. CDR1 SGHVS and CDR2 FNYEAQ come from the germline V gene. As DNA, the CDR3 is TGTGCCAGCAGCCCTCTCTGGACCGGGGAGCTGTTTTTT. Translation gives CASSPLWTGELFF.

A few counts support this clonotype. The CDR3 spells CSVAVSLNTEAFF. In DNA form, the CDR3 reads TGCAGCGTTGCCGTCTCCTTGAACACTGAAGCTTTCTTT. The gene calls are TRBV29-1 and TRBJ1-1, with unresolved D. The germline gives CDR1 SQVTM, CDR2 ANQGSEA. The V gene lost 4 bases and the J gene lost 0 bases, with 9 bases spanning the gap. The CDR3 contains 13 residues.

V gene TRBV12-3 or TRBV12-4 combines with J gene TRBJ1-2; D gene uncertain. V lost 10 bases and J lost 0, with 12 bases in between. The CDR3 runs 13 residues. The CDR3 nucleotides read TGTGCCACCTCCCGGGTGACTAACTATGGCTACACCTTC. This gives the protein CATSRVTNYGYTF.

Comments on this clonotype: One end of the junction does not line up with germline, which may come from a read error. DNA of the CDR3: TGTGCCAGCAGTGGGACTAGCGGGAGGACCCTCCGGGACTTC. Translated: CASSGTSGRTLRDF. This chain links TRBV28 with TRBJ2-7, with TRBD2 matching 15 bases. The V gene's germline CDR1 is MDHEN and CDR2 SYDVKM. The CDR3 length is 14 residues.

In its sample, this clonotype was seen many times. CDR3 in amino acids: CASSFRGPYGYTF. In DNA, the CDR3 is TGTGCCAGCAGTTTCAGGGGCCCTTATGGCTACACCTTC. This chain uses TRBV6-5 with TRBJ1-2, with D perhaps TRBD1 (6 bases). Germline lookup yields CDR1 MNHEY and CDR2 SVGAGI. The ends were cut back, 4 bases at V and 5 bases at J, with 11 bases in the middle. This CDR3 comprises 13 residues.

The genes are TRBV6-6 and TRBJ2-7; TRBD2 is a possible D gene (6 bases). V gave up 6 bases and J gave up 0 bases, with 6 bases separating them. This CDR3 is built from 12 residues. CDR1 and CDR2 (germline): MNHNY, SVGAGI (reference sequence). The CDR3 DNA reads as TGTGCCAGCAGGACTAGCTCCTACGAGCAGTACTTC. It codes for CASRTSSYEQYF.

This clonotype was seen only a few times. In nucleotides, the CDR3 is TGTGCCAGCAGCTTGAACAATATCGACGGCTACACCTTC. Translation gives CASSLNNIDGYTF. J is TRBJ1-2 and V is TRBV5-6, with no clear D. Trimming removed 1 base at V and 8 bases at J, with 12 bases between. Germline CDR1 and CDR2: SGHDT and YYEEEE. The length of the CDR3 is 13 residues.

In this sample, this clonotype turned up a few times. The rearrangement links TRBV25-1 to TRBJ2-7; D may correspond to TRBD1 or TRBD2 (5 bases each). CDR3 size: 14 residues. CDR1 and CDR2 from the germline V gene are MGHDK and SYGVNS. V was cut by 2 bases and J by 6 bases, with 14 bases left in between. The CDR3 sequence is CASSELGRAGEQYF. As DNA, the CDR3 is TGTGCCAGCAGTGAACTGGGCAGGGCGGGCGAGCAGTACTTC.

This clonotype was found a few times. This sequence joins TRBV5-4 and TRBJ1-2; 9 nucleotides agree with TRBD1. The CDR3 runs to 15 residues. The V gene end was trimmed by 4 bases and the J gene end by 2 bases; junction bases not matched to a gene: 6. The V gene's germline CDR1 is SGHNT and CDR2 YYREEE (reference sequence). The CDR3, as DNA: TGTGCCAGCAGCCAAGGGACAGGGACCAACTATGGCTACACCTTC. This encodes CASSQGTGTNYGYTF.